Detailed here is one TCR beta chain. The PCR had 60 Vbeta and 13 Jbeta primers. Here immunoSEQ multiplex PCR was the method, and the copy in TCRdb shows in-frame clones only, minus some. This table has about 61,000 clones, around 90% appearing once. The record originates from a study of cytomegalovirus exposure and HLA in healthy donors. Sequencing was carried out using PBMCs. The source is a man between 25 and 39 years old in good health and CMV-seropositive.

In DNA, the CDR3 is TGTGCCAGCTCACCAGTGGCTAGCGGGAACCATGAGCAGTTCTTC. Protein: CASSPVASGNHEQFF. The J gene is TRBJ2-1, the V gene TRBV18; 9 bases line up with TRBD2. Germline loops: CDR1 KGHSH, CDR2 LQKENI. V shed 2 bases and J 8 bases; nucleotides not matched to a gene: 7. This CDR3 spans 15 amino acids.